The 28 T cell receptor beta chains presented below share a single source sample, sequenced in a study of cytomegalovirus exposure and HLA in healthy donors. Use of 60 Vbeta and 13 Jbeta primers characterized the PCR. TCRdb's table, derived via immunoSEQ multiplex PCR, lists solely in-frame clones and lacks some. The sample lists about 110,000 clones; roughly 13% were seen once. Material for sequencing was PBMCs. Source of these receptors: a man aged 35 to 55 in good health and CMV-seropositive.

The chain carries TRBV28 and TRBJ2-7; 14 bases map to TRBD2. The CDR3 contains 15 residues. CDR1 MDHEN and CDR2 SYDVKM come from the germline V gene. V trimming: 4 bases; J trimming: 4 bases; junction bases outside the gene matches: 3. In DNA, the CDR3 is TGTGCCAGCAGTTCAGGGACTAGCGGGAGTTACGAGCAGTACTTC. It specifies CASSSGTSGSYEQYF.

The chain joins TRBV29-1 to TRBJ2-1; a weak D match, TRBD2 (5 bases). This CDR3 spans 14 amino acids. CDR1 and CDR2 from the germline V gene are SQVTM and ANQGSEA. V lost 0 bases, J lost 8 bases, and 14 bases lay in between. For the CDR3, the DNA is TGCAGCGTTGAAGATATGGGAGTCGGCGATGAGCAGTTCTTC. It encodes CSVEDMGVGDEQFF.

This rearrangement joins TRBV6-4 to TRBJ2-6; 7 positions agree with TRBD2. V was clipped by 3 bases and J by 1 base; unmatched bases: 3. The CDR3 consists of 16 residues. From germline, CDR1 is MRHNA and CDR2 SNTAGT. The CDR3 region is CASSELAGSGANVLTF. The CDR3 bases are TGTGCCAGCAGTGAATTAGCGGGTTCTGGGGCCAACGTCCTGACTTTC.

The chain combines TRBV6-1 with TRBJ2-3, with 9 bases matching TRBD2. This CDR3 region has 15 residues. J was trimmed by 2 bases and V by 2 bases; bases with no gene match: 2. Germline assignment: CDR1 MNHNS and CDR2 SASEGT. The CDR3 region is CASSELAGFTDTQYF. The CDR3 DNA follows: TGTGCCAGCAGTGAACTAGCGGGATTCACAGATACGCAGTATTTT.

This chain uses TRBV10-1 with TRBJ2-5, with 7 nucleotides matching TRBD2. The J call is doubtful: the DNA matches TRBJ2-7 better. The CDR3 is 15 residues long. Germline V CDR1 and CDR2: WNHNN, SYGVQD (reference sequence). The CDR3 DNA follows: TGCGCCAGCAGTGACCTGGCTAGCGGAACCTACGAGCAGTACTTC. It is translated as CASSDLASGTYEQYF.

The chain's CDR3 is CASSTDRREQYF. The CDR3 coding sequence is TGTGCCAGTAGTACCGACAGGAGAGAGCAGTACTTC. This chain links TRBV19 with TRBJ2-7, with D perhaps matching TRBD1 (6 bases). Germline-derived CDR1 and CDR2 are LNHDA and SQIVND (reference sequence). Trimming took 4 bases from V and 7 from J, leaving 11 bases between them. The CDR3 length is 12 residues.

This clone was observed a handful of times. The CDR3 sequence is CAWNPGTGELFF. The CDR3 DNA reads TGTGCCTGGAACCCCGGGACCGGGGAGCTGTTTTTT. The chain recombines TRBV30 with TRBJ2-2, with D unresolved. V was shortened by 4 bases and J by 5 bases, with 8 bases between the two germline ends. This CDR3 contains 12 residues. The germline gives CDR1 GTSNPN, CDR2 SVGIG (reference sequence).

The chain links TRBV19 to TRBJ2-7; 10 bases align to TRBD1. The CDR3 length is 14 residues. CDR1 is LNHDA and CDR2 is SQIVND in the germline V gene (reference sequence). With 6 bases clipped from V and 0 bases from J, the junction kept 2 bases outside the gene matches. CDR3 in amino acids: CASRRQGASYEQYF. The CDR3 DNA is TGTGCCAGTAGAAGACAGGGGGCCTCCTACGAGCAGTACTTC.

The genes are TRBV29-1 and TRBJ1-1, with D perhaps TRBD1 (5 bases). V was pared by 8 bases and J by 0 bases, with 10 bases between. Looked up from germline, CDR1 is SQVTM and CDR2 is ANQGSEA. The CDR3 consists of 12 residues. The CDR3 DNA reads as TGCAGCATGACAGTCCTGAACACTGAAGCTTTCTTT. Its protein product is CSMTVLNTEAFF.

This clone has a handful of counts. V usage is TRBV7-9 and J usage is TRBJ2-7; the match to TRBD2 covers 7 bases. This CDR3 is built from 16 residues. Unmatched junction bases numbered 7, after V lost 2 bases and J lost 0 bases. Germline loops: CDR1 SEHNR, CDR2 FQNEAQ (reference sequence). CDR3 residues: CASSLSSGTSSYEQYF. CDR3 coding DNA: TGTGCCAGCAGCTTATCCAGCGGGACCAGCTCCTACGAGCAGTACTTC.

This rearrangement joins TRBV30 to TRBJ1-1; 7 nucleotides line up with TRBD1. The CDR3 extends over 13 amino acids. V lost 7 bases, J lost 1 base, and 6 bases stayed unmatched. Germline lookup yields CDR1 GTSNPN and CDR2 SVGIG (reference sequence). CDR3 coding DNA: TGTGCCTTGGGACAGAGGCCGAACACTGAAGCTTTCTTT. It translates to CALGQRPNTEAFF.

The chain couples TRBV4-2 to TRBJ2-2, with 12 bases fitting TRBD2. Germline CDR1 and CDR2: LGHNA and YNFKEQ. This CDR3 comprises 15 residues. J lost 5 bases, V lost 4 bases, and 2 bases had no gene match. The CDR3 reads CASSRGLAGTGELFF. The CDR3 DNA reads as TGTGCCAGCAGCCGAGGACTAGCGGGAACCGGGGAGCTGTTTTTT.

This clone was seen more than once but under ten times. This sequence joins TRBV30 and TRBJ1-1, with 7 bases aligning to TRBD1. Germline CDR1 and CDR2: GTSNPN and SVGIG (reference sequence). The CDR3 loop spans 15 amino acids. V was clipped by 4 bases and J by 4 bases; unmatched bases: 12. CDR3 bases: TGTGCCTGGACCGACTCAGGGCAGGGGGTCACTGAAGCTTTCTTT. Its protein product is CAWTDSGQGVTEAFF.

This chain connects TRBV19 to TRBJ1-1; TRBD1 matches at 12 bases. The CDR3 loop spans 16 amino acids. Trimming cost V 5 bases and J 5 bases; bases outside gene matches: 9. Germline values: CDR1 LNHDA, CDR2 SQIVND (reference sequence). The CDR3 DNA sequence: TGTGCCAGTAGTTTTGGGACAGGGGGCTCGGGAACTGAAGCTTTCTTT. It is translated as CASSFGTGGSGTEAFF.

The CDR3 region is CASIPHQGLNTEAFF. In nucleotides, the CDR3 is TGTGCCAGCATCCCTCACCAGGGGCTTAACACTGAAGCTTTCTTT. The V gene is TRBV27, the J gene TRBJ1-1; a weak D match, TRBD1 (6 bases). The germline V and J ends were trimmed by 7 bases and 2 bases, with 17 bases remaining between them. Per germline, CDR1 MNHEY and CDR2 SMNVEV (reference sequence). The CDR3 runs 15 residues.

This clone has a handful of counts. This chain links TRBV20-1 with TRBJ1-1; unclear D gene. V was trimmed by 2 bases and J by 10 bases, leaving 11 bases between them. CDR3 size: 11 residues. Germline CDR1 reads DFQATT; CDR2 reads SNEGSKA (reference sequence). The CDR3 sequence is CSARSKTSAFF. CDR3 coding DNA: TGCAGTGCTAGAAGCAAAACTTCAGCTTTCTTT.

This clone has a handful of counts. The junction and the germline gene differ at one end; a read error may be behind it. The V gene is TRBV30, the J gene TRBJ1-1; possibly TRBD1 for D (5 bases). The CDR3 loop spans 13 amino acids. Germline V gives CDR1 GTSNPN, CDR2 SVGIG (reference sequence). CDR3: CAWSAGMNTKAFF. The DNA of the CDR3 is TGTGCCTGGAGTGCAGGGATGAACACTAAAGCTTTCTTT.

V usage is TRBV29-1 and J usage is TRBJ2-5; 12 nucleotides line up with TRBD2. The J call may be wrong; the DNA end is better matched by TRBJ2-7. The germline gives CDR1 SQVTM, CDR2 ANQGSEA. The CDR3 contains 13 residues. CDR3 loop: CSVKTSGSGEQYF. The CDR3 DNA is TGCAGCGTGAAGACTAGCGGGAGCGGCGAGCAGTACTTC.

This chain uses TRBV6-5 with TRBJ1-1; weak D call: TRBD1 (5 bases). The CDR3 extends over 14 amino acids. The germline gives CDR1 MNHEY, CDR2 SVGAGI. The germline V and J ends were trimmed by 0 bases and 5 bases, with 10 bases remaining between them. CDR3 region: CASSYSGGSTEAFF. The CDR3 nucleotides read TGTGCCAGCAGTTACTCTGGGGGGAGTACTGAAGCTTTCTTT.

This clone was observed at least ten times. This chain connects TRBV4-3 to TRBJ2-6, with D possibly being TRBD1 (6 bases). Per germline, CDR1 LGHNA and CDR2 YSLEER. V lost 5 bases to trimming and J lost 2 bases, with 13 bases between them. This CDR3 has 16 amino acids. CDR3 DNA: TGCGCCAGCAGCACTAACAGGGTAACTGGGGCCAACGTCCTGACTTTC. Translating it yields CASSTNRVTGANVLTF.

In this sample, this clone turned up a few times. The chain combines TRBV1 with TRBJ2-7; the table's D call of TRBD2 was not tested on the DNA. TRBV1 is a known pseudogene. CDR3 length: 20 amino acids. The CDR3 region has the DNA TGCACCAGCAGCCAAGATATGGAGACTAGCGGGAGGGTTAGCTCCTACGAGCAGTACTTC. As protein: CTSSQDMETSGRVSSYEQYF.

V gene TRBV29-1 combines with J gene TRBJ2-1, with 13 bases identical to TRBD2. The germline CDR1 and CDR2 sequences are SQVTM and ANQGSEA. This CDR3 comprises 17 residues. J lost 3 bases, V lost 6 bases, and 11 bases had no gene match. This CDR3 is CSVGGLAGVGDYNEQFF. As DNA, the CDR3 is TGCAGCGTGGGAGGACTAGCGGGAGTGGGGGACTACAATGAGCAGTTCTTC.

This clone has only a few counts. The rearrangement joins TRBV27 to TRBJ2-7, with TRBD2 identical over 9 bases. Trimming took 6 bases from V and 2 from J; bases not matched to a gene: 5. This CDR3 has 14 residues. Germline V lookup: CDR1 MNHEY, CDR2 SMNVEV (reference sequence). CDR3 protein: CASRFSSGTYEQYF. As DNA, the CDR3 is TGTGCCAGCAGGTTCTCTAGCGGGACCTACGAGCAGTACTTC.

This clone was counted between two and nine times. The chain combines TRBV5-4 with TRBJ2-7; 7 positions match TRBD2. CDR1 and CDR2 from the germline V gene are SGHNT and YYREEE (reference sequence). The junction had 20 bases not matched to a gene; V was cut back by 5 bases and J by 3 bases. CDR3 length equals 18 residues. CDR3 region: CASSTRVAGLPAYYEQYF. Written as DNA, the CDR3 is TGTGCCAGCAGTACTCGAGTAGCGGGCCTGCCCGCGTACTACGAGCAGTACTTC. Full variable domain (missing parts from reference TRBV5-4 and TRBJ2-7): ETGVTQSPTHLIKTRGQQVTLRCSSQSGHNTVSWYQQALGQGPQFIFQYYREEENGRGNFPPRFSGLQFPNYSSELNVNALELDDSALYLCASSTRVAGLPAYYEQYFGPGTRLTVT.

This clone turned up a few times. The chain recombines TRBV7-8 with TRBJ1-1; D might be TRBD1 (6 bases). The V end was cut by 6 bases, the J end by 7 bases, with 15 bases between. CDR1 SGHVS and CDR2 FQNEAQ come from the germline V gene. The CDR3 has 13 amino acids. This CDR3 reads CASSSIGGGEAFF. The CDR3 DNA reads as TGTGCCAGCAGTTCTATAGGGGGGGGTGAAGCTTTCTTT.

This clone was seen a handful of times. The rearrangement links TRBV5-1 to TRBJ2-7; 10 nucleotides line up with TRBD1. V lost 7 bases and J lost 2; bases outside the gene matches: 3. The CDR3 consists of 13 residues. CDR1 SGHRS and CDR2 YFSETQ come from the germline V gene. The CDR3 bases are TGCGCCAGCTCCGGGACAGGGGCCTACGAGCAGTACTTC. Translating gives CASSGTGAYEQYF. The full variable domain, in which reference TRBV5-1 and TRBJ2-7 provide the parts outside the CDR3, is KAGVTQTPRYLIKTRGQQVTLSCSPISGHRSVSWYQQTPGQGLQFLFEYFSETQRNKGNFPGRFSGRQFSNSRSEMNVSTLELGDSALYLCASSGTGAYEQYFGPGTRLTVT.

This clone was picked up a small number of times. This chain joins TRBV5-1 and TRBJ2-2, with D uncertain. Between the trimmed V and J ends, which lost 0 bases and 6 bases, there was a span of 12 bases. The CDR3 totals 15 residues. CDR1 SGHRS and CDR2 YFSETQ come from the germline V gene. The CDR3 DNA reads TGCGCCAGCAGCTTGGTGGTCCGGAGACCCGGGGAGCTGTTTTTT. This codes for CASSLVVRRPGELFF.

This clone was observed a handful of times. The gene calls are TRBV5-1 and TRBJ2-3, with a tentative D call TRBD2 (6 bases). Germline V lookup: CDR1 SGHRS, CDR2 YFSETQ. This CDR3 is 16 amino acids long. With 3 bases removed from V and 2 bases from J, the gap between germline ends came to 16 bases. The CDR3 nucleotides read TGCGCCAGCAGCTCACCCCCGGGCGGGAACACAGATACGCAGTATTTT. This translates into CASSSPPGGNTDTQYF.